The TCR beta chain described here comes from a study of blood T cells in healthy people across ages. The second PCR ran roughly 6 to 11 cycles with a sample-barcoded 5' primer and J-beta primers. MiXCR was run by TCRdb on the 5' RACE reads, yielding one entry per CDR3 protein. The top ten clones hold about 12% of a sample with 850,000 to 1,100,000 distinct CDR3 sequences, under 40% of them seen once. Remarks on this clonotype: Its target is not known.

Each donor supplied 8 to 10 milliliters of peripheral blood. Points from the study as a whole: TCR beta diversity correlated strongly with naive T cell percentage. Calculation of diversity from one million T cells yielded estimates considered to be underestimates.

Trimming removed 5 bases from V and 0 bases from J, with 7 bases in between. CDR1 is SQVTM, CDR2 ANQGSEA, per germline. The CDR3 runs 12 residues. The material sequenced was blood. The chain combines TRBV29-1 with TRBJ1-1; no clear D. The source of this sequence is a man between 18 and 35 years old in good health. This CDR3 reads CSVRDMNTEAFF. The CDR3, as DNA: TGCAGCGTTCGAGACATGAACACTGAAGCTTTCTTT.